One and the same sample provided the 18 T cell receptor beta chains below, sequenced in a study of CD8 T cells in Susac syndrome. RNA in amounts of roughly 0.5 to 1 ug was reverse transcribed with random hexamers. TCRdb analysed the immunoSEQ multiplex PCR reads with MiXCR anew, one entry per CDR3 protein. The sample shows under 200,000 distinct CDR3 sequences, approximately 95% of them seen only once. Sequencing input: CD8+ T cells from PBMCs. The receptors come from a human donor with multiple sclerosis.

V is TRBV20-1 and J is TRBJ1-2; weak D call: TRBD1 (6 bases). V lost 1 base and J lost 4, with 22 bases in between. The CDR3 spans 17 residues. From germline, CDR1 is DFQATT and CDR2 SNEGSKA (reference sequence). CDR3: CSARGLVAGASAYGYTF. The CDR3 nucleotides read TGCAGTGCTAGAGGGTTGGTAGCAGGGGCTTCAGCCTATGGCTACACCTTC.

The V gene is TRBV6-5, the J gene TRBJ2-1; 10 bases fit TRBD2. CDR3 length: 15 residues. V shed 2 bases, J shed 8 bases, and the junction held 6 bases outside the gene matches. Germline V gene sequence: CDR1 MNHEY, CDR2 SVGAGI. The CDR3 coding sequence is TGTGCCAGCAGTTACGTTTCTAGCGGGAGTGATGAGCAGTTCTTC. Its protein is CASSYVSSGSDEQFF.

The J gene is TRBJ2-7, the V gene TRBV9; 8 bases match TRBD1. The CDR3 spans 15 residues. The ends lost 2 bases at V and 2 bases at J; junction bases unmatched: 6. Looked up from germline, CDR1 is SGDLS and CDR2 is YYNGEE. The chain's CDR3 is CASSVFGQGTYEQYF. DNA of the CDR3: TGTGCCAGCAGCGTCTTCGGACAGGGCACCTACGAGCAGTACTTC.

V is TRBV27 and J is TRBJ1-4; TRBD1 might be the D (6 bases). The CDR3 is made up of 17 amino acids. Per germline, CDR1 MNHEY and CDR2 SMNVEV (reference sequence). V lost 4 bases and J 1 base, leaving 16 bases between the germline ends. CDR3 protein: CASSSRGSRGTNEKLFF. The CDR3 coding sequence is TGTGCCAGCAGTTCCCGCGGGAGCAGGGGAACTAATGAAAAACTGTTTTTT.

The chain employs TRBV13 and TRBJ2-7; a weak D match, TRBD1 (6 bases). This CDR3 is built from 14 residues. In germline, CDR1 is PRHDT, CDR2 FYEKMQ (reference sequence). V was pared by 2 bases and J by 2 bases, with 10 bases between. In nucleotides, the CDR3 is TGTGCCAGCAGCTTAAGGGACACAGCCTACGAGCAGTACTTC. This gives the protein CASSLRDTAYEQYF.

This clonotype came up a few times. The CDR3, as DNA: TGTGCCAGCAGGGAATACAATGAGCAGTTCTTC. This sequence encodes CASREYNEQFF. The chain is built from TRBV6-1 and TRBJ2-1; D not resolved. V was shortened by 6 bases and J by 4 bases, with 4 bases between the two germline ends. The CDR3 runs to 11 residues. Germline V CDR1 and CDR2: MNHNS, SASEGT.

The rearrangement uses TRBV6-5 and TRBJ2-7; TRBD2 matches 11 bases. Germline V gene data show CDR1 as MNHEY and CDR2 as SVGAGI. The CDR3 length is 15 residues. The trim removed 0 bases at V and 2 bases at J, leaving 0 bases unmatched. CDR3 coding DNA: TGTGCCAGCAGTTACTCGGGACTAGCGGCCTACGAGCAGTACTTC. Its translation is CASSYSGLAAYEQYF.

The V call is TRBV5-1, the J call TRBJ2-7; 11 bases agree with TRBD1. Germline lookup yields CDR1 SGHRS and CDR2 YFSETQ. J gave up 5 bases and V 4 bases, and 5 bases lay outside the gene matches. The length of the CDR3 is 14 residues. The chain's CDR3 is CASSGTGGSHEQYF. CDR3 DNA: TGCGCCAGCAGCGGGACAGGGGGGTCCCACGAGCAGTACTTC. The whole variable domain, filled in from reference TRBV5-1 and TRBJ2-7, reads KAGVTQTPRYLIKTRGQQVTLSCSPISGHRSVSWYQQTPGQGLQFLFEYFSETQRNKGNFPGRFSGRQFSNSRSEMNVSTLELGDSALYLCASSGTGGSHEQYFGPGTRLTVT.

Only one count was recorded for this clonotype. V and J are TRBV7-8 and TRBJ1-5; 8 bases map to TRBD1. CDR3 length equals 13 residues. V lost 8 bases to trimming and J lost 7 bases; unmatched junction nucleotides: 7. Germline CDR1 SGHVS, CDR2 FQNEAQ. The CDR3 region has the DNA TGTGCCAGCGCACCAGGACAGGGACAGCCCCAGCATTTT. Its translation is CASAPGQGQPQHF. The full variable domain, completed using reference TRBV7-8 and TRBJ1-5, is GAGVSQSPRYKVAKRGQDVALRCDPISGHVSLFWYQQALGQGPEFLTYFQNEAQLDKSGLPSDRFFAERPEGSVSTLKIQRTQQEDSAVYLCASAPGQGQPQHFGDGTRLSIL.

The chain carries TRBV6-6 and TRBJ2-7; 7 nucleotides align to TRBD2. CDR1 and CDR2 from the germline V gene are MNHNY and SVGAGI (reference sequence). The CDR3 loop spans 13 amino acids. V gave up 2 bases and J gave up 5 bases; unmatched junction bases: 3. The CDR3 protein is CASSYGGGDEQYF. Written as DNA, the CDR3 is TGTGCCAGCAGTTACGGTGGGGGGGACGAGCAGTACTTC.

This clonotype showed up just once. J is TRBJ1-2 and V is TRBV29-1; D unclear. Trimming took off 7 bases at V and 8 bases at J, with 17 bases between the two ends. The CDR3 length is 12 residues. CDR1 is SQVTM and CDR2 is ANQGSEA in the germline V gene. The CDR3 sequence: CSAPGPTGGYTF. The CDR3 DNA reads as TGCAGCGCCCCGGGCCCGACCGGCGGCTACACCTTC.

V and J are TRBV3-1 and TRBJ1-5; no definite D call. Looked up from germline, CDR1 is LGHDT and CDR2 is YNNKEL (reference sequence). V was shortened by 1 base and J by 6 bases, with 7 bases between the two germline ends. This CDR3 has 13 amino acids. The CDR3 coding sequence is TGTGCCAGCAGCCAAGTTTTCGGTCAGCCCCAGCATTTT. This codes for CASSQVFGQPQHF.

V is TRBV9 and J is TRBJ2-7; 8 bases agree with TRBD1. Per germline, CDR1 SGDLS and CDR2 YYNGEE. This CDR3 contains 18 residues. J gave up 2 bases and V 2 bases, and 15 bases lay outside the gene matches. DNA for the CDR3: TGTGCCAGCAGCGTCCACGCGACAGGGGCGCCAAATCCCTACGAGCAGTACTTC. Translating gives CASSVHATGAPNPYEQYF.

V gene TRBV12-5 combines with J gene TRBJ1-2; D may be TRBD1 (6 bases). Trimming stripped 6 bases from V and 4 bases from J, with 9 bases between. Germline V CDR1 and CDR2: LGHNT, FRNRAP. CDR3 length: 12 residues. Written as DNA, the CDR3 is TGTGCTAGTGGCCGGACAGCCTATGGCTACACCTTC. It specifies CASGRTAYGYTF.

The genes are TRBV5-4 and TRBJ2-3; TRBD1 matches 7 bases. Germline CDR1 reads SGHNT; CDR2 reads YYREEE (reference sequence). The V and J ends lost 4 bases and 2 bases, in that order; junction bases with no gene match: 4. This CDR3 comprises 14 residues. This CDR3 is CASSTTGYTDTQYF. The CDR3 bases are TGTGCCAGCAGCACGACAGGGTACACAGATACGCAGTATTTT.

The chain has TRBV24-1 and TRBJ2-3, with D possibly being TRBD2 (5 bases). The germline gives CDR1 KGHDR, CDR2 SFDVKD. This CDR3 has 12 residues. V was cut by 3 bases and J by 5 bases, with 5 bases left in between. In DNA, the CDR3 is TGTGCCACCAGTGATGCGGGAGATACGCAGTATTTT. This translates into CATSDAGDTQYF.

The chain links TRBV7-6 to TRBJ2-1; D is perhaps TRBD1 (6 bases). This CDR3 contains 16 residues. V was clipped by 5 bases and J by 5 bases, with 19 bases between them. CDR1 is SGHVS, CDR2 FNYEAQ, per germline. CDR3 loop: CASSPRTGITDNEQFF. The CDR3 coding sequence is TGTGCCAGCAGCCCGCGAACAGGGATCACTGACAATGAGCAGTTCTTC.

DNA for the CDR3: TGTGCCAGCAGTTCCGGGGCAAGCACAGATACGCAGTATTTT. Protein: CASSSGASTDTQYF. The V and J genes are TRBV27 and TRBJ2-3; D tentatively fits TRBD1 or TRBD2 (5 bases each). Germline-derived CDR1 and CDR2 are MNHEY and SMNVEV (reference sequence). V was pared by 4 bases and J by 0 bases, with 8 bases between. CDR3 size: 14 residues.